This T cell receptor (beta chain) was captured in a study of T cell responses to AZD1222 COVID-19 vaccine. Points from the study as a whole: Nearly half of spike-specific TCRs reportedly target unmutated variant regions. Spike-wide coverage was observed for vaccine-associated CD4 TCRs, with dominant responses at 160-218 and 743-854. Vaccination with two AZD1222 doses was followed by a rise in Spike-specific TCR breadth and depth.

The protocol was immunoSEQ multiplex PCR, while the TCRdb copy is restricted to in-frame clones and leaves out a portion. This table holds around 90,000 clones, around nine tenths found once. In the case of this clone: Its specificity is unknown.

The V gene lost 0 bases and the J gene lost 3 bases, with 10 bases spanning the gap. Germline loops: CDR1 SGHNT, CDR2 YYREEE (reference sequence). The CDR3 has 15 residues. This clonotype was obtained from an adult in good health. The gene calls are TRBV5-4 and TRBJ1-5; D unclear. Sequences were derived from peripheral blood, sampled on day 0 of AZD1222 vaccination. Here the CDR3 reads CASSLGADLNQPQHF. The CDR3 DNA sequence: TGTGCCAGCAGCTTGGGAGCGGACCTCAATCAGCCCCAGCATTTT.